This TCR beta chain was observed in a study of T cell responses to AZD1222 COVID-19 vaccine. About this clone: Its specificity is unknown.

The CDR3 is 14 amino acids. With V trimmed by 4 bases and J by 5 bases, 5 bases remained unmatched. The V gene's germline CDR1 is LGHNA and CDR2 YNFKEQ. Study findings and constraints: Mapped onto spike, vaccine-associated CD4 TCRs spanned it and were dominant at 160-218 and 743-854. Only five or six people who got AZD1222 tested seropositive at baseline.

The repertoire was sequenced with immunoSEQ multiplex PCR; TCRdb's copy has only in-frame clones and lacks some. The table lists over 100,000 clones, about nine tenths of them singletons, with around 7% in the top ten. The TCR was taken from an adult in good health. V is TRBV4-2 and J is TRBJ1-5; TRBD1 matches 7 bases. The sequences come from peripheral blood, collected on day 0 of AZD1222 vaccination. The CDR3 DNA is TGTGCCAGCAGCCCCCAGAGGGGGCATCAGCCCCAGCATTTT. This translates into CASSPQRGHQPQHF.